The rows below give T cell receptor beta chains drawn from one sample of a study of response to subunit inactivated influenza vaccine. TCRdb fed the RT-PCR reads into MiXCR, producing one record per CDR3 protein. The sample contains about 780,000 distinct CDR3 sequences, less than 20% of which appear only once. The source was PBMCs from blood, collected roughly 5 days after vaccination. The source of these receptors is a man between 45 and 60 years old who received an inactivated influenza vaccine. Each CDR3 is given with its conserved first and last residue. Each record gives: clone size, V gene, D gene, J gene, CDR3 protein, CDR3 DNA. A D gene is named only where the DNA matches it firmly. Not all rows give a size; the values are once, few, many and, for expanded clones, a class.

clone size: NA
V gene: TRBV6-2/TRBV6-3
D gene: NA
J gene: TRBJ2-7
CDR3 protein: CASTFAHEQYF
CDR3 DNA: TGTGCCAGCACCTTCGCCCACGAGCAGTACTTC

clone size: few
V gene: TRBV10-2
D gene: TRBD1
J gene: TRBJ2-1
CDR3 protein: CASGRQGVGEQFF
CDR3 DNA: TGCGCCAGCGGCAGACAGGGGGTGGGTGAGCAGTTCTTC

clone size: NA
V gene: TRBV5-1
D gene: NA
J gene: TRBJ2-1
CDR3 protein: CASSFELDSSYNEQFF
CDR3 DNA: TGCGCCAGCAGCTTCGAGTTGGATAGCTCCTACAATGAGCAGTTCTTC

clone size: NA
V gene: TRBV24-1
D gene: TRBD2
J gene: TRBJ2-3
CDR3 protein: CATSETSGRTDTQYF
CDR3 DNA: TGTGCCACCAGTGAGACTAGCGGACGCACAGATACGCAGTATTTT

clone size: NA
V gene: TRBV24-1
D gene: TRBD1
J gene: TRBJ2-6
CDR3 protein: CATSDGTGYGANVLTF
CDR3 DNA: TGTGCCACCAGTGATGGGACAGGGTATGGGGCCAACGTCCTGACTTTC

clone size: few
V gene: TRBV20-1
D gene: NA
J gene: TRBJ2-5
CDR3 protein: CSARDVGRLIAQQETQYF
CDR3 DNA: TGCAGTGCTAGAGATGTTGGACGCCTAATAGCACAGCAAGAGACCCAGTACTTC

clone size: NA
V gene: TRBV7-2
D gene: TRBD2
J gene: TRBJ2-7
CDR3 protein: CASSLSGRDSYEQYF
CDR3 DNA: TGTGCCAGCAGCTTAAGCGGGAGAGACTCCTACGAGCAGTACTTC

clone size: NA
V gene: TRBV4-1
D gene: TRBD2
J gene: TRBJ2-3
CDR3 protein: CASSQSGLAADTQYF
CDR3 DNA: TGCGCCAGCAGCCAGTCGGGACTAGCCGCAGATACGCAGTATTTT

clone size: few
V gene: TRBV6-5
D gene: TRBD1
J gene: TRBJ2-7
CDR3 protein: CASSYSRGQGYEQYF
CDR3 DNA: TGTGCCAGCAGTTACTCTAGGGGACAGGGTTACGAGCAGTACTTC

clone size: NA
V gene: TRBV28
D gene: NA
J gene: TRBJ2-1
CDR3 protein: CASSLGGGHFNEQFF
CDR3 DNA: TGTGCCAGCAGTTTAGGGGGGGGCCACTTCAATGAGCAGTTCTTC

clone size: NA
V gene: TRBV5-1
D gene: TRBD1
J gene: TRBJ1-2
CDR3 protein: CASSPVTGGGYTF
CDR3 DNA: TGCGCCAGCAGCCCCGTGACAGGGGGTGGCTACACCTTC

clone size: NA
V gene: TRBV7-8
D gene: NA
J gene: TRBJ2-3
CDR3 protein: CASRSPGALTDTQYF
CDR3 DNA: TGTGCCAGCAGGTCCCCGGGTGCCCTCACAGATACGCAGTATTTT

clone size: few
V gene: TRBV13
D gene: TRBD2
J gene: TRBJ2-1
CDR3 protein: CASSSPRASGRLGSGSYNEQFF
CDR3 DNA: TGTGCCAGCAGCTCACCTAGGGCTAGCGGGAGGTTGGGTAGTGGCTCCTACAATGAGCAGTTCTTC

clone size: few
V gene: TRBV7-8
D gene: NA
J gene: TRBJ1-5
CDR3 protein: CASGEAFYSNQPQHF
CDR3 DNA: TGTGCCAGCGGTGAGGCATTTTATAGCAATCAGCCCCAGCATTTT

clone size: few
V gene: TRBV18
D gene: NA
J gene: TRBJ2-1
CDR3 protein: CASSPGAETRIYNEQFF
CDR3 DNA: TGTGCCAGCTCACCCGGAGCTGAGACACGAATATACAATGAGCAGTTCTTC

clone size: NA
V gene: TRBV29-1
D gene: TRBD1
J gene: TRBJ2-5
CDR3 protein: CSVRDRGFSETQYF
CDR3 DNA: TGCAGCGTGAGGGACAGGGGGTTTAGCGAGACCCAGTACTTC

clone size: NA
V gene: TRBV4-2
D gene: NA
J gene: TRBJ2-7
CDR3 protein: CASSQEGAGIYEQYF
CDR3 DNA: TGTGCCAGCAGCCAAGAGGGGGCAGGGATCTACGAGCAGTACTTC